The entry that follows covers one TCR beta chain sequence. What it recognizes is unknown. The CDR3 end is not reached by the read, which stops 3 residues before it; the germline J gene fills it in. This record belongs to a study of T cells in women clearing cervical HPV infection. The study's findings and limits: TRBV6-7 abundance was lower in cases than controls (approximately 0.1% versus 0.17%).

TCRdb keeps only in-frame clones here, not all; method: immunoSEQ multiplex PCR. Its listing shows around 24,000 clones. This CDR3 is 12 amino acids long. The germline gives CDR1 MDHEN, CDR2 SYDVKM. Trimming took off 6 bases at V and 6 bases at J, with 11 bases between the two ends. The sequenced sample was blood buffy coat. This chain connects TRBV28 to TRBJ2-5, with D perhaps TRBD2 (6 bases). This receptor was obtained from a woman between 18 and 70 years old with a cervical HPV16 infection that either progressed to CIN3+ or cleared (not recorded which). Incomplete CDR3 DNA: TGTGCCAGCAGCCTGGGGGGAAAGACC. Residues: CASSLGGKT. The CDR3 reads in full as CASSLGGKTQYF.